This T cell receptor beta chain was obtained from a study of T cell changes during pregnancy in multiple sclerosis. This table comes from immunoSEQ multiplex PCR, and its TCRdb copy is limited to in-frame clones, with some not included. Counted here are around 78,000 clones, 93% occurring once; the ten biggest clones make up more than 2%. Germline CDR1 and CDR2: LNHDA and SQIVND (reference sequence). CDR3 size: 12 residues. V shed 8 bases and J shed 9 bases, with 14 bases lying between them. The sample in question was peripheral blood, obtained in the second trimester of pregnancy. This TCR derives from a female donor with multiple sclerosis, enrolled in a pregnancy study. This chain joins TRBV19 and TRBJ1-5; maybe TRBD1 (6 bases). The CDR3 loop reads CASRQELSPQHF. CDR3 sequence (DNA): TGTGCCAGTCGACAGGAGCTTTCGCCCCAGCATTTT.